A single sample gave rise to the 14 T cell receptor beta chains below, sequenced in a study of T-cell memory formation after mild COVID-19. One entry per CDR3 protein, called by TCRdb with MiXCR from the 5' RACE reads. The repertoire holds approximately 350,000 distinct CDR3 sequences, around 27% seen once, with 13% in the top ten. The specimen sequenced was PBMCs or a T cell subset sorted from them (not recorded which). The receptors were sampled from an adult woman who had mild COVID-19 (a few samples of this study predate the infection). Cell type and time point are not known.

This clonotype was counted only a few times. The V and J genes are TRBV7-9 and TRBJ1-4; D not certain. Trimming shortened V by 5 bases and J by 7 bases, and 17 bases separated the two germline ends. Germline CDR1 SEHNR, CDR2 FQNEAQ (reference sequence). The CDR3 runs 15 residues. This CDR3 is CASSPPGGGSEKLFF. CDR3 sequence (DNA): TGTGCCAGCAGCCCACCAGGAGGAGGGAGTGAAAAACTGTTTTTT.

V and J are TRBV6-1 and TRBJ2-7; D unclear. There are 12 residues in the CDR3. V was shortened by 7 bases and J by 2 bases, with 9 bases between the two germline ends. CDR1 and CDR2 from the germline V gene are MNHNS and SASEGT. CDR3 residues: CASNNEPYEQYF. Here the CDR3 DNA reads TGTGCCAGCAATAACGAACCCTACGAGCAGTACTTC.

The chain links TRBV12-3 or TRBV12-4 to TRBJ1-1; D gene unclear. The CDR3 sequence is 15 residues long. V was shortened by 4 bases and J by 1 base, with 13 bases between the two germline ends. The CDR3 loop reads CASSSSPTGNTEAFF. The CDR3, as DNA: TGTGCCAGCAGTTCCAGCCCGACGGGGAACACTGAAGCTTTCTTT.

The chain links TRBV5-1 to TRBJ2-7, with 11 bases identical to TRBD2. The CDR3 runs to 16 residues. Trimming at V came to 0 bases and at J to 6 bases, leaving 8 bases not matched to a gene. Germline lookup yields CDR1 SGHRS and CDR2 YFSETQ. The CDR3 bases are TGCGCCAGCAGCTTGGGAGCACTAGCGGGAGCGTTCGAGCAGTACTTC. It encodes CASSLGALAGAFEQYF. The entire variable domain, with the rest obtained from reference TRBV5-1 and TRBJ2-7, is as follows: KAGVTQTPRYLIKTRGQQVTLSCSPISGHRSVSWYQQTPGQGLQFLFEYFSETQRNKGNFPGRFSGRQFSNSRSEMNVSTLELGDSALYLCASSLGALAGAFEQYFGPGTRLTVT.

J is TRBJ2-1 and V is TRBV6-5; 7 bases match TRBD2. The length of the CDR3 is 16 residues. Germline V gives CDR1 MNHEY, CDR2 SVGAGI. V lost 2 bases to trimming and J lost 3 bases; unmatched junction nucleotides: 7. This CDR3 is CASSYRLAALYNEQFF. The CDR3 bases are TGTGCCAGCAGTTACCGGCTAGCGGCCCTCTACAATGAGCAGTTCTTC.

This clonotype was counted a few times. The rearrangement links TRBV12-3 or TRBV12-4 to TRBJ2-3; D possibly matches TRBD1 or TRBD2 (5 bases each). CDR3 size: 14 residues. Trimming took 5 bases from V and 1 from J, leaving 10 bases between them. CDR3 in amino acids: CASSPEGRTDTQYF. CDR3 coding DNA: TGTGCCAGCAGTCCCGAGGGGCGCACAGATACGCAGTATTTT.

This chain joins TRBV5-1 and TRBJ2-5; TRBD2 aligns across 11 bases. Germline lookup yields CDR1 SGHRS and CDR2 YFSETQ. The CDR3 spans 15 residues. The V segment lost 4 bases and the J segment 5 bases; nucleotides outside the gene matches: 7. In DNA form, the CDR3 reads TGCGCCAGCAGCGACCTACTAGCGGGGGCGGAGACCCAGTACTTC. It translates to CASSDLLAGAETQYF.

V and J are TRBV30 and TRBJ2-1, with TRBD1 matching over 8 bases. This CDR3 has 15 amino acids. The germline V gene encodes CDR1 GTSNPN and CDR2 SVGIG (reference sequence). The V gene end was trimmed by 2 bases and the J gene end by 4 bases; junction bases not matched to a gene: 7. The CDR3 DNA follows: TGTGCCTGGAGTAAGACAGGGGATTGGTACAATGAGCAGTTCTTC. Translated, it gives CAWSKTGDWYNEQFF.

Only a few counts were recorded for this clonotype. In DNA, the CDR3 is TGCGCCAGCAGCTTGGCCCCCAGCACCGGGGAGCTGTTTTTT. This encodes CASSLAPSTGELFF. The V call is TRBV5-1, the J call TRBJ2-2; unclear D gene. Germline V gene sequence: CDR1 SGHRS, CDR2 YFSETQ. V dropped 0 bases and J dropped 4 bases, with 7 bases sitting between them. CDR3 size: 14 residues.

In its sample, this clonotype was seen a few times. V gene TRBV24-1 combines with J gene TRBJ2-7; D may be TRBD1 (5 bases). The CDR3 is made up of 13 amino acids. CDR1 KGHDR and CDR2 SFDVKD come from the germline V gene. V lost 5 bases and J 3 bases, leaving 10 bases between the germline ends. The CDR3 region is CATSGAGNYEQYF. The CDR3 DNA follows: TGTGCCACCAGTGGCGCAGGGAACTACGAGCAGTACTTC.

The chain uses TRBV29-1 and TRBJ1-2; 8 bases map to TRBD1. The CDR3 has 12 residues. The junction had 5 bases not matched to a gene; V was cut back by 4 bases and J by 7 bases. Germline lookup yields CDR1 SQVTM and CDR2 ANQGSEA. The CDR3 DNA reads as TGCAGCGTTGGAGGGACAGGCGTTGGCTACACCTTC. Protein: CSVGGTGVGYTF. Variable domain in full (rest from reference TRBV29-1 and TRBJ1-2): SAVISQKPSRDICQRGTSLTIQCQVDSQVTMMFWYRQQPGQSLTLIATANQGSEATYESGFVIDKFPISRPNLTFSTLTVSNMSPEDSSIYLCSVGGTGVGYTFGSGTRLTVV.

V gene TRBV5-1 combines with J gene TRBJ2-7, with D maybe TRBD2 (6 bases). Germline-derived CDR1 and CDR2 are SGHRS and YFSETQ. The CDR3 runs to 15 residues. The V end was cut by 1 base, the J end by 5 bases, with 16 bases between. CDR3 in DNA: TGCGCCAGCAGCTTGATGGATCCGGGGAGGAACGAGCAGTACTTC. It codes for CASSLMDPGRNEQYF.

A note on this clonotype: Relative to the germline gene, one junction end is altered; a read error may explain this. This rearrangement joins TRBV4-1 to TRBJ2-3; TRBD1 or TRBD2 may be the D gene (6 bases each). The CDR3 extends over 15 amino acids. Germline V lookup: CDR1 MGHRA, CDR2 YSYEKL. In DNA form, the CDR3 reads TGCGCCAGCAGCCAAGATCCCGGGGGCACGGATACGCAGTATTTT. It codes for CASSQDPGGTDTQYF.

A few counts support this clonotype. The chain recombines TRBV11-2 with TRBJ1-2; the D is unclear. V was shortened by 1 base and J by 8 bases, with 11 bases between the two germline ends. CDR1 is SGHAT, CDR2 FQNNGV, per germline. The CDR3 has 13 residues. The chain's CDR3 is CASSLGIGGGYTF. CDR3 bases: TGTGCCAGCAGCTTAGGGATAGGAGGCGGCTACACCTTC.